The clone carrying this T cell receptor beta chain was recorded only once. Its antigen remains unknown. The data belong to a study of regulatory T cells in long-lasting Graves disease. Whole-study findings and limits: Persistent Graves' patients showed reduced TCR diversity versus newly diagnosed patients.

Time point noted: persistent/refractory GD, antithyroid drugs over 5 years with positive TRAb. Preparation of the TCR library used RNA extracted from PBMCs. CDR1 is SNHLY, CDR2 FYNNEI, per germline. Trimming stripped 6 bases from V and 2 bases from J, with 17 bases between. The CDR3 runs to 15 residues. Both iRepertoire HTBI primers and Arm-PCR of CDR3 regions were used to build the TCR beta libraries. Methods used by the authors: Samples jointly harbored roughly 60 TRBV and 12 to 15 TRBJ segments. TCRdb re-called the multiplex PCR reads through MiXCR, storing one row per CDR3 protein. These V and J calls rely on TCRdb rather than the paper's analysis. The sample has about 310,000 distinct CDR3 sequences, around 23% seen once.

The chain is built from TRBV2 and TRBJ2-7; D may be TRBD1 or TRBD2 (5 bases each). The material was peripheral blood mononuclear cells (PBMCs), obtained when the disease was refractory, from a patient treated with antithyroid drugs. The source is a female donor with Graves disease. The CDR3 is CASRAIRDPAYEQYF. The CDR3 DNA is TGTGCCAGCAGGGCAATCCGGGACCCCGCCTACGAGCAGTACTTC.